This T cell receptor (beta chain) stems from a study of glioma-infiltrating T cells after dendritic cell vaccination. Across the whole study: Samples are from glioblastoma patients in Phase I and II dendritic cell vaccine trials. Patients received three intradermal dendritic cell vaccine injections at biweekly intervals.

Libraries were prepared by immunoSEQ multiplex PCR; TCRdb keeps only in-frame clonotypes and omits some of them. The top ten clones hold 7.9% of a sample with some 70,000 clones, approximately 80% of them seen once. Findings and caveats of the study: Survival was not directly related to TCR clonality in these patients.

Notes on this clone: Its antigen is as yet unknown.

CDR1 and CDR2 from the germline V gene are MGHRA and YSYEKL. The ends were cut back, 0 bases at V and 10 bases at J, with 15 bases in the middle. The CDR3 loop spans 14 amino acids. The V and J genes are TRBV4-1 and TRBJ1-2, with D uncertain. Sample: blood, taken before dendritic cell vaccination. This sequence was found in a human donor with glioblastoma. The CDR3 coding sequence is TGCGCCAGCAGCCAAGAGGGCAATAAGTTCGCCTACACCTTC. It specifies CASSQEGNKFAYTF.